The 32 T cell receptor beta chains in this list originate from one sample, sequenced in a study of blood T cell repertoires in COVID-19. The table came from immunoSEQ multiplex PCR; TCRdb's copy has only in-frame clones and leaves some out. The repertoire includes more than 110,000 clones, around 80% of them detected once, and under 2% sits in the top ten. Sequencing was carried out using PBMCs or T cells enriched from blood (not recorded which). Every receptor here comes from a woman aged 18-30 years who had been exposed to COVID-19.

The table lists this clone with a few counts. The rearrangement uses TRBV5-1 and TRBJ2-1, with D possibly TRBD1 on 6 matching bases. The CDR3 covers 19 residues. Germline CDR1 is SGHRS and CDR2 is YFSETQ. Trimming removed 4 bases from V and 0 bases from J, with 23 bases in between. CDR3 amino acids: CASSASPLTGKGSYNEQFF. The CDR3 nucleotides are TGCGCCAGCAGCGCCTCGCCGTTAACAGGGAAAGGCTCCTACAATGAGCAGTTCTTC.

The rearrangement joins TRBV18 to TRBJ2-7, with 9 bases that match TRBD1. CDR3 length: 15 amino acids. Germline V CDR1 and CDR2: KGHSH, LQKENI. With 3 bases clipped from V and 3 bases from J, the junction kept 6 bases outside the gene matches. The CDR3 nucleotides read TGTGCCAGCTCACCCCTCGGACAGGGGAACTACGAGCAGTACTTC. Its translation: CASSPLGQGNYEQYF.

The chain joins TRBV5-1 to TRBJ2-5, with a tentative D call TRBD1 (5 bases). Looked up from germline, CDR1 is SGHRS and CDR2 is YFSETQ. V dropped 2 bases and J dropped 2 bases, with 7 bases sitting between them. This CDR3 is built from 13 residues. CDR3 coding DNA: TGCGCCAGCAGCTTCCAGGGACAAGAGACCCAGTACTTC. Its translation: CASSFQGQETQYF.

V gene TRBV4-2 combines with J gene TRBJ1-5; D unclear. The CDR3 spans 12 residues. Trimming removed 4 bases from V and 4 bases from J, with 5 bases in between. In germline, CDR1 is LGHNA, CDR2 YNFKEQ. The CDR3 nucleotides read TGTGCCAGCAGCCGCGAAAATCAGCCCCAGCATTTT. Its translation: CASSRENQPQHF.

V and J are TRBV10-3 and TRBJ2-7, with 10 positions matching TRBD2. The V gene end was trimmed by 10 bases and the J gene end by 4 bases; junction bases not matched to a gene: 10. CDR3 length equals 14 residues. CDR1 is ENHRY, CDR2 SYGVKD, per germline. The CDR3 nucleotides read TGTGCCACCCTACCGGGACTAGCGAGTTACGAGCAGTACTTC. It yields the protein CATLPGLASYEQYF.

The V and J genes are TRBV20-1 and TRBJ2-1; 10 bases fit TRBD2. Germline CDR1 is DFQATT and CDR2 is SNEGSKA (reference sequence). The CDR3 extends over 15 amino acids. The V gene end was trimmed by 3 bases and the J gene end by 6 bases; junction bases not matched to a gene: 8. CDR3 protein: CSASSSSGSSNEQFF. The CDR3 DNA sequence: TGCAGTGCTAGTTCTTCTAGCGGGAGTTCCAATGAGCAGTTCTTC.

This sequence joins TRBV12-3 or TRBV12-4 and TRBJ2-7; TRBD2 is a possible D gene (5 bases). V dropped 2 bases and J dropped 2 bases, with 7 bases sitting between them. This CDR3 has 13 amino acids. The CDR3 DNA is TGTGCCAGCAGTTTACGGGGAACCTACGAGCAGTACTTC. Translating gives CASSLRGTYEQYF.

The chain employs TRBV5-1 and TRBJ2-7; TRBD1 matches at 9 bases. Germline V gene data show CDR1 as SGHRS and CDR2 as YFSETQ. The CDR3 length is 14 residues. The ends lost 4 bases at V and 6 bases at J; junction bases unmatched: 8. The CDR3 DNA sequence: TGCGCCAGCAGCACAAACAGGGGGCTGGGCGAGCAGTACTTC. Translated, it gives CASSTNRGLGEQYF. Filled out from reference TRBV5-1 and TRBJ2-7, the complete variable domain reads KAGVTQTPRYLIKTRGQQVTLSCSPISGHRSVSWYQQTPGQGLQFLFEYFSETQRNKGNFPGRFSGRQFSNSRSEMNVSTLELGDSALYLCASSTNRGLGEQYFGPGTRLTVT.

V and J are TRBV7-2 and TRBJ2-1; no reliable D call. This CDR3 comprises 13 residues. Germline CDR1 and CDR2: SGHTA and FQGNSA. V shed 7 bases and J shed 0 bases, with 7 bases lying between them. This chain's CDR3 is CASILSSYNEQFF. The CDR3 bases are TGTGCCAGCATTCTGAGCTCCTACAATGAGCAGTTCTTC.

This chain joins TRBV30 and TRBJ1-5; no clear D. The CDR3 totals 15 residues. V lost 3 bases and J lost 1, with 13 bases in between. In germline, CDR1 is GTSNPN, CDR2 SVGIG (reference sequence). The CDR3 protein is CAWRSGGLSNQPQHF. The CDR3 bases are TGTGCCTGGAGATCGGGAGGGTTAAGCAATCAGCCCCAGCATTTT.

The chain couples TRBV5-6 to TRBJ2-1, with 7 bases aligning to TRBD2. J lost 4 bases, V lost 4 bases, and 14 bases had no gene match. Per the germline V gene, CDR1 is SGHDT and CDR2 is YYEEEE. The CDR3 sequence is 17 residues long. Here the CDR3 DNA reads TGTGCCAGCAGCGCCCCTGTGGGACTACATATATACAATGAGCAGTTCTTC. It translates to CASSAPVGLHIYNEQFF.

This clone showed up just once. V usage is TRBV30 and J usage is TRBJ1-5, with TRBD1 matching 9 bases. CDR1 is GTSNPN, CDR2 SVGIG, per germline (reference sequence). V dropped 3 bases and J dropped 6; count of bases not matched to a gene: 9. The CDR3 is 15 amino acids. In DNA form, the CDR3 reads TGTGCCTGGAGCACAGGGGGCGCCCCCCGTCAGCCCCAGCATTTT. This gives the protein CAWSTGGAPRQPQHF.

This chain uses TRBV9 with TRBJ1-1; D is ambiguous. CDR1 is SGDLS and CDR2 is YYNGEE in the germline V gene. The CDR3 consists of 13 residues. Deletions cut 0 bases from V and 3 bases from J, with 6 bases between. CDR3 bases: TGTGCCAGCAGCGTAGAGGAGTACACTGAAGCTTTCTTT. Translation: CASSVEEYTEAFF.

This chain connects TRBV5-5 to TRBJ2-7, with TRBD1 as a possible D gene (5 bases). This CDR3 region has 15 residues. V was pared by 2 bases and J by 1 base, with 13 bases between. CDR1 and CDR2 from the germline V gene are SGHKS and YYEKEE (reference sequence). Written as DNA, the CDR3 is TGTGCCAGCAGCTTCGACAGCCCACCTTCCTACGAGCAGTACTTC. Translating it yields CASSFDSPPSYEQYF.

Only a few counts were recorded for this clone. The rearrangement joins TRBV2 to TRBJ2-1; maybe TRBD1 (6 bases). The ends were cut back, 7 bases at V and 8 bases at J, with 12 bases in the middle. CDR1 and CDR2 from the germline V gene are SNHLY and FYNNEI. The CDR3 covers 12 residues. In DNA form, the CDR3 reads TGTGCCAGCATGATAACAGGGTATGAGCAGTTCTTC. Translating gives CASMITGYEQFF.

The gene calls are TRBV4-1 and TRBJ2-5; D might be TRBD1 (8 bases). The germline gives CDR1 MGHRA, CDR2 YSYEKL. The V end was cut by 6 bases, the J end by 5 bases, with 22 bases between. The length of the CDR3 is 16 residues. CDR3 region: CASRGGRDRTYETQYF. CDR3 bases: TGCGCCAGCAGGGGGGGGAGGGACAGGACTTATGAGACCCAGTACTTC.

This chain links TRBV28 with TRBJ1-5; D is undetermined. Trimming stripped 5 bases from V and 9 bases from J, with 17 bases between. CDR3 length: 14 residues. CDR1 MDHEN and CDR2 SYDVKM come from the germline V gene. CDR3 DNA sequence: TGTGCCAGCAGTAGAGGACTCCCAGTTGCGCCCCAGCATTTT. Amino acid sequence: CASSRGLPVAPQHF.

Notes on this clone: Other DNA sequences of this sample code for an identical CDR3. V and J are TRBV7-3 and TRBJ2-3, with 9 nucleotides matching TRBD1. This CDR3 comprises 15 residues. Germline V lookup: CDR1 SGHTA, CDR2 FQGTGA. V lost 4 bases to trimming and J lost 1 base; unmatched junction nucleotides: 3. CDR3 in amino acids: CASSSGQGGTDTQYF. The CDR3 DNA reads TGTGCCAGCAGCTCGGGACAGGGTGGCACAGATACGCAGTATTTT.

There are a few counts of this clone. The rearrangement joins TRBV28 to TRBJ1-2; unclear D gene. Trimming removed 8 bases from V and 4 bases from J, with 26 bases in between. Germline CDR1 MDHEN, CDR2 SYDVKM. The CDR3 contains 17 residues. The CDR3 here is CASHGAAAPYNTYGYTF. DNA of the CDR3: TGTGCCAGCCACGGTGCGGCAGCCCCCTATAATACCTATGGCTACACCTTC.

The chain joins TRBV24-1 to TRBJ1-1; 7 nucleotides agree with TRBD1. Germline CDR1 and CDR2: KGHDR and SFDVKD. V lost 12 bases, J lost 0 bases, and 3 bases stayed unmatched. The CDR3 has 12 amino acids. CDR3 in amino acids: CASQGVNTEAFF. The CDR3 coding sequence is TGTGCCTCCCAGGGGGTGAACACTGAAGCTTTCTTT.

The chain is built from TRBV9 and TRBJ1-1; D gene unclear. Germline CDR1 and CDR2: SGDLS and YYNGEE. The CDR3 sequence is 14 residues long. V lost 4 bases and J lost 0, with 10 bases in between. CDR3 bases: TGTGCCAGCAGCCCGAATACTGTGAACACTGAAGCTTTCTTT. As protein: CASSPNTVNTEAFF.

The rearrangement joins TRBV29-1 to TRBJ2-7; 8 bases line up with TRBD2. The junction had 23 bases not matched to a gene; V was cut back by 8 bases and J by 5 bases. The CDR3 runs to 17 residues. Germline V gives CDR1 SQVTM, CDR2 ANQGSEA. The CDR3 protein is CSPKRPGLEALNNEQYF. In DNA, the CDR3 is TGCAGCCCCAAAAGACCGGGACTAGAAGCTTTAAACAACGAGCAGTACTTC.

This chain uses TRBV5-4 with TRBJ2-1, with 15 positions matching TRBD2. Germline values: CDR1 SGHNT, CDR2 YYREEE (reference sequence). This CDR3 region has 16 residues. Trimming at V came to 4 bases and at J to 7 bases, leaving 6 bases not matched to a gene. The CDR3 DNA reads as TGTGCCAGCAGCACCGGGACTAGCGGGAGGTGGAATGAGCAGTTCTTC. It is translated as CASSTGTSGRWNEQFF. Full variable domain (outside the CDR3, taken from reference TRBV5-4 and TRBJ2-1): ETGVTQSPTHLIKTRGQQVTLRCSSQSGHNTVSWYQQALGQGPQFIFQYYREEENGRGNFPPRFSGLQFPNYSSELNVNALELDDSALYLCASSTGTSGRWNEQFFGPGTRLTVL.

The chain uses TRBV19 and TRBJ2-1; maybe TRBD1 (5 bases). The germline CDR1 and CDR2 sequences are LNHDA and SQIVND (reference sequence). Trimming removed 7 bases from V and 8 bases from J, with 12 bases in between. This CDR3 has 12 residues. The DNA of the CDR3 is TGTGCCAGTAAAGACCCAGGGTATGAGCAGTTCTTC. It is translated as CASKDPGYEQFF.

The chain joins TRBV27 to TRBJ2-7; 11 nucleotides match TRBD2. Unmatched junction bases numbered 5, after V lost 5 bases and J lost 2 bases. The germline CDR1 and CDR2 sequences are MNHEY and SMNVEV (reference sequence). The CDR3 contains 15 residues. The CDR3 sequence is CASSPPGLAAYEQYF. The CDR3, as DNA: TGTGCCAGCAGTCCTCCGGGACTAGCGGCCTACGAGCAGTACTTC.

The gene calls are TRBV19 and TRBJ1-6; weak D call: TRBD1 (6 bases). The germline CDR1 and CDR2 sequences are LNHDA and SQIVND (reference sequence). The CDR3 spans 13 residues. The V end lost 5 bases, the J end lost 9 bases, and 11 bases lay between the germline ends. The CDR3 bases are TGTGCCAGTAGTTCAGGGGCGGGTTCACCCCTCCACTTT. It codes for CASSSGAGSPLHF. The full variable domain, its missing parts supplied by reference TRBV19 and TRBJ1-6, is DGGITQSPKYLFRKEGQNVTLSCEQNLNHDAMYWYRQDPGQGLRLIYYSQIVNDFQKGDIAEGYSVSREKKESFPLTVTSAQKNPTAFYLCASSSGAGSPLHFGNGTRLTVT.

The rearrangement links TRBV2 to TRBJ1-2; 8 positions agree with TRBD1. With V trimmed by 3 bases and J by 2 bases, 11 bases remained unmatched. Germline CDR1 is SNHLY and CDR2 is FYNNEI. The CDR3 runs to 17 residues. CDR3 bases: TGTGCCAGCAGTGATAGGGGGACAGGTTGGGAAAACTATGGCTACACCTTC. Translated, it gives CASSDRGTGWENYGYTF.

The chain employs TRBV2 and TRBJ1-6, with 10 bases that match TRBD1. Germline values: CDR1 SNHLY, CDR2 FYNNEI. The CDR3 has 15 residues. Unmatched junction bases numbered 2, after V lost 3 bases and J lost 6 bases. CDR3 residues: CASSEGTGANSPLHF. CDR3 in DNA: TGTGCCAGCAGTGAGGGGACAGGGGCTAATTCACCCCTCCACTTT.

This chain joins TRBV11-1 and TRBJ2-7; D call uncertain. CDR1 and CDR2 from the germline V gene are SGHAT and FQDESV (reference sequence). This CDR3 region has 13 residues. The germline V and J ends were trimmed by 5 bases and 3 bases, with 11 bases remaining between them. CDR3 residues: CASSLSRNYEQYF. CDR3 bases: TGTGCCAGCAGCCTTTCCAGGAACTACGAGCAGTACTTC.

This clone has more than one count but fewer than ten. The chain recombines TRBV7-9 with TRBJ2-7; possible D gene TRBD2, 6 bases. In germline, CDR1 is SEHNR, CDR2 FQNEAQ (reference sequence). V lost 7 bases and J lost 4, with 14 bases in between. The CDR3 contains 13 residues. Here the CDR3 reads CASTSQGGYEQYF. As DNA, the CDR3 is TGTGCCAGCACCTCCCAGGGAGGATACGAGCAGTACTTC.

This chain links TRBV29-1 with TRBJ1-2; weak D call: TRBD1 (5 bases). Germline V gene sequence: CDR1 SQVTM, CDR2 ANQGSEA. The CDR3 is 13 residues long. V lost 5 bases, J lost 1 base, and 11 bases lay in between. The CDR3 loop reads CSVLTGFNYGYTF. The CDR3 DNA reads as TGCAGCGTTTTAACAGGATTTAACTATGGCTACACCTTC.

In its sample, this clone was seen a few times. The chain is built from TRBV12-3 or TRBV12-4 and TRBJ1-4, with no clear D. The V end lost 4 bases, the J end lost 4 bases, and 7 bases lay between the germline ends. The CDR3 contains 13 residues. The CDR3 region is CASSSRGNEKLFF. The CDR3 region has the DNA TGTGCCAGCAGTTCCCGGGGTAATGAAAAACTGTTTTTT.